In this sample, the clone carrying this T cell receptor beta chain turned up a few times. The CDR3 contains 15 residues. Trimming left V 0 bases short and J 4 bases short, with 12 bases between. The data originate from a study of human T cells and chemical hapten exposure. Time point noted: patch test 2, 6 weeks after DPC sensitization. Treatment noted: therapeutic diphenylcyclopropenone sensitization with weekly scalp DPC. The study drew its donors from alopecia patients who were 18 to 70 years old and suitable for DPC. Via MiXCR, TCRdb re-called the RACE reads, giving one row per CDR3 protein. The repertoire consists of some 80,000 distinct CDR3 sequences, with approximately 10% occurring once and the leading ten covering more than 1.5%.

This TCR was recovered from a young man with alopecia areata. Some clones in this sample may be carry-over from other donors' samples. The rearrangement links TRBV12-3 or TRBV12-4 to TRBJ2-5; D is perhaps TRBD1 or TRBD2 (6 bases each). The sample was whole blood, taken in connection with sensitization to the hapten diphenylcyclopropenone (DPC). CDR3 nucleotide sequence: TGTGCCAGCAGTTTAGCCTCGGGGGCTGTAGAGACCCAGTACTTC. It translates to CASSLASGAVETQYF.